What follows are 20 T cell receptor beta chains derived from one specimen sequenced in a study of human CD8 memory T cell subsets. UMI-labeled 5' RACE was the method by which TCR beta libraries were made. TCRdb re-called the 5' RACE reads and catalogs CDR3 proteins one per entry, DNA excluded. Across about 17,000 distinct CDR3 sequences, the top ten clones capture about 5% of the sample. The sequencing sample was made of CD8+ stem-like memory T cells (TSCM and TCM) sorted from PBMCs. Documented subset: stem-like memory CD8 T cells (TSTEM), CCR7+ PD-1- TIGIT-. Receptors originate from a human donor in good health.

This chain uses TRBV28 with TRBJ2-3. This CDR3 contains 12 residues. Per the germline V gene, CDR1 is MDHEN and CDR2 is SYDVKM. The CDR3 here is CASGYSGDTQYF.

The chain combines TRBV2 with TRBJ2-7; the D call from TCRdb, TRBD2, cannot be confirmed without DNA. CDR3 length equals 12 residues. From germline, CDR1 is SNHLY and CDR2 FYNNEI. The CDR3: CAFGGLRYEQYF.

The chain joins TRBV7-2 to TRBJ2-3; TCRdb designates TRBD2, a call that cannot be tested without DNA. The CDR3 has 14 residues. CDR1 and CDR2 (germline): SGHTA, FQGNSA. The chain's CDR3 is CAKSAGGMADTQYF.

This chain links TRBV2 with TRBJ1-2; TCRdb returns TRBD1, unconfirmable since there is no DNA. The CDR3 length is 15 residues. Looked up from germline, CDR1 is SNHLY and CDR2 is FYNNEI. The CDR3 loop is CASSEAPGSNYGYTF.

The chain links TRBV25-1 to TRBJ2-3. Germline CDR1 reads MGHDK; CDR2 reads SYGVNS. The CDR3 spans 11 residues. The CDR3 is CASSASDTQYF.

The chain couples TRBV10-3 to TRBJ2-7; TCRdb's assignment of TRBD1 cannot be checked, as there is no DNA. This CDR3 has 14 residues. The germline gives CDR1 ENHRY, CDR2 SYGVKD. CDR3: CAISGGPLGYEQYF.

The chain couples TRBV2 to TRBJ2-7; absent DNA, TCRdb's TRBD1 call cannot be checked. This CDR3 region has 16 residues. Germline V gene data show CDR1 as SNHLY and CDR2 as FYNNEI. The CDR3 loop reads CASSGPGTGGDYEQYF. The complete variable domain, with remaining parts taken from reference TRBV2 and TRBJ2-7, reads EPEVTQTPSHQVTQMGQEVILRCVPISNHLYFYWYRQILGQKVEFLVSFYNNEISEKSEIFDDQFSVERPDGSNFTLKIRSTKLEDSAMYFCASSGPGTGGDYEQYFGPGTRLTVT.

The chain joins TRBV10-3 to TRBJ2-7; TCRdb picks TRBD2, but there is no DNA to check that call. The CDR3 runs to 16 residues. Germline V lookup: CDR1 ENHRY, CDR2 SYGVKD. This chain's CDR3 is CAISESSGTSGHEQYF.

The V gene is TRBV6-7, the J gene TRBJ1-2; the TCRdb call, TRBD1, lacks DNA for checking. TRBV6-7 is sorted into the ORF group, with uncertain function. The CDR3 is 13 residues long. CDR3 region: CASSYLRGNGYTF.

J is TRBJ2-7 and V is TRBV27; lacking DNA, the TRBD1 call made by TCRdb goes unchecked. Germline lookup yields CDR1 MNHEY and CDR2 SMNVEV (reference sequence). This CDR3 region has 15 residues. CDR3 protein: CASSQPGQGHYEQYF.

This sequence joins TRBV7-9 and TRBJ2-7; the TRBD1 assignment by TCRdb is unverifiable without DNA. CDR1 and CDR2 (germline): SEHNR, FQNEAQ (reference sequence). There are 16 residues in the CDR3. The CDR3 loop is CASSGWTEGSAYEQYF.

J is TRBJ2-6 and V is TRBV10-3. The CDR3 loop spans 14 amino acids. The germline CDR1 and CDR2 sequences are ENHRY and SYGVKD. CDR3 residues: CAISDNSGANVLTF.

The J gene is TRBJ1-1, the V gene TRBV28; there is no DNA to check the TCRdb D call of TRBD1. This CDR3 is 13 amino acids long. Germline lookup yields CDR1 MDHEN and CDR2 SYDVKM. The CDR3 loop reads CASSLVPDPEAFF.

The rearrangement links TRBV5-4 to TRBJ2-7; TCRdb names TRBD1, which stays unverified in the absence of DNA. CDR1 is SGHNT and CDR2 is YYREEE in the germline V gene (reference sequence). This CDR3 has 15 amino acids. This CDR3 reads CASSRAAGDSYEQYF.

The CDR3: CASSSEPGLQETQYF. This chain joins TRBV7-6 and TRBJ2-5; TCRdb designates TRBD2, a call that cannot be tested without DNA. Per the germline V gene, CDR1 is SGHVS and CDR2 is FNYEAQ. CDR3 size: 15 residues.

This sequence joins TRBV3-1 and TRBJ1-1. CDR3 length: 15 residues. Per germline, CDR1 LGHDT and CDR2 YNNKEL (reference sequence). The CDR3 sequence is CASSQVEAMNTEAFF.

J is TRBJ2-1 and V is TRBV5-6. The CDR3 has 17 amino acids. Germline CDR1 is SGHDT and CDR2 is YYEEEE. CDR3 residues: CASSSLSRTGSYNEQFF.

This chain's CDR3 is CASSAQGRWYSNQPQHF. This chain uses TRBV28 with TRBJ1-5; without DNA, the TCRdb call of TRBD1 cannot be checked. Germline V gives CDR1 MDHEN, CDR2 SYDVKM. There are 17 residues in the CDR3.

The chain joins TRBV7-9 to TRBJ2-3; TCRdb indicates TRBD2, and absent DNA this call remains unverified. Germline V gene sequence: CDR1 SEHNR, CDR2 FQNEAQ (reference sequence). CDR3 length: 17 amino acids. The CDR3 region is CASSPMYGGLGTDTQYF.

The genes are TRBV6-2 or TRBV6-3 and TRBJ2-5; lacking DNA, the TRBD2 call made by TCRdb goes unchecked. Germline CDR1 and CDR2: MNHEY and SVGEGT. The CDR3 consists of 17 residues. CDR3: CASSYPLGLAGDETQYF.